This TCR beta chain was sequenced during a study of blood T cell repertoires in COVID-19. Overall study context: Both acute and convalescent COVID-19 samples were obtained from the United States, Italy and Spain.

Study processing details: Reference gene primer amplification yielded estimated nucleated cell counts. The table came from immunoSEQ multiplex PCR; TCRdb's copy has only in-frame clones and leaves some out. From that table come the V and J calls and clone size; the DNA was used to work out D and trimming. The table records roughly 250,000 clones, roughly 90% of them present only once. The sequence was collected from a woman between 40 and 50 years old who had recovered from COVID-19. Specimen: peripheral blood.

CDR3 nucleotide sequence: TGTGCCAGCAGTTTATTCGCGGTCTACTCTGGAAACACCATATATTTT. It specifies CASSLFAVYSGNTIYF. This chain connects TRBV28 to TRBJ1-3; D not resolved. Trimming removed 1 base from V and 0 bases from J, with 10 bases in between. Germline values: CDR1 MDHEN, CDR2 SYDVKM. The CDR3 is made up of 16 amino acids.